This T cell receptor beta chain is from a study of shared clonotypes between healthy human individuals. Recent acute infections and vaccinations were absent in the healthy HIV-negative adult donors. The method was immunoSEQ multiplex PCR; TCRdb's version includes in-frame clones alone and lacks a portion of them. The sample consists of some 1,400,000 clones, 96% of them appearing once. CDR3 length: 15 residues. The junction had 5 bases not matched to a gene; V was cut back by 7 bases and J by 1 base. Germline lookup yields CDR1 MNHNY and CDR2 SVGAGI (reference sequence). Sequencing input: naive CD4+ T cells sorted from blood. As for subset: CD45RA+ positively selected. This chain connects TRBV6-6 to TRBJ2-7; 12 bases align to TRBD1. The TCR comes from a man aged 30-40 years in good health. The CDR3 DNA sequence: TGTGCCAGCACCAGGGACAGGGGGCATTCCTACGAGCAGTACTTC. This translates into CASTRDRGHSYEQYF.